The clone carrying this TCR beta chain has more than one count but fewer than ten. The target antigen is unknown. This record comes from a study of blood T cells in healthy people across ages. Study-wide points: With unsorted PBMCs, a conclusive comparison of naive versus antigen-experienced cells was not possible. A roughly linear fall in TCR beta diversity per million T cells was seen with increasing age.

Donor samples were obtained from healthy Caucasian individuals from Russia, aged about 6 to 95. Roughly 10 milliliters of peripheral blood were drawn from each donor. With a J-beta primer mix and a sample-barcoded 5' primer, a second PCR ran 7 to 11 cycles. TCRdb analysed the 5' RACE reads with MiXCR anew, one entry per CDR3 protein. The sample shows hundreds of thousands of distinct CDR3 sequences, roughly 41% of them seen only once. V was clipped by 5 bases and J by 4 bases; unmatched bases: 7. This CDR3 comprises 15 residues. Germline-derived CDR1 and CDR2 are SEHNR and FQNEAQ (reference sequence).

The specimen was blood. The clonotype comes from an elderly man in good health. V gene TRBV7-9 combines with J gene TRBJ2-5; TRBD1 agrees at 10 bases. CDR3 sequence (DNA): TGTGCCAGCAGCACCGGGACAGGGGTAGCAGAGACCCAGTACTTC. The encoded protein is CASSTGTGVAETQYF.